The sequence of this T cell receptor (beta chain) was determined in a study of patients and donors after allogeneic stem cell transplantation. TCRdb fed the RT-PCR reads into MiXCR, producing one record per CDR3 protein. The sample shows 80,000 to 90,000 distinct CDR3 sequences, roughly 52% of them seen only once. This clonotype has just a few counts. The CDR3 extends over 12 amino acids. Germline CDR1 reads KGHDR; CDR2 reads SFDVKD. V was trimmed by 4 bases and J by 9 bases, leaving 11 bases between them. The chain links TRBV24-1 to TRBJ1-2, with D unclear. This receptor was taken from a human donor who was either an allogeneic HSCT recipient or a stem cell or donor lymphocyte infusion donor (not recorded which). It is not recorded whose cells these are; they may come from a transplant donor. The sequenced sample was blood, either unsorted or a sorted T cell fraction (not recorded which). The CDR3 reads CATSESSGRYTF. In DNA form, the CDR3 reads TGTGCCACCAGTGAGAGCTCCGGTCGCTACACCTTC.